The next 2 T cell receptor beta chains were all read from a single sample in a study of a mutant IDH1 vaccine in newly diagnosed glioma. Noted time point: week 11, during vaccination. Every vaccination contained 300 ug of the mutant IDH1 20-mer peptide and was paired with topical imiquimod. Measured with immunoSEQ multiplex PCR; TCRdb has only the in-frame clones, and not every one. The sample lists around 62,000 clones; 89% were seen once. Antigen specificity for these receptors is unknown. The sequences come from PBMCs, collected from a glioma patient whose treatment included an IDH1 peptide vaccine. These receptors originate from a man aged 35 to 55 with glioma.

This clone has more than one count but fewer than ten. The V and J genes are TRBV5-1 and TRBJ2-2; 9 positions match TRBD2. The CDR3 is 16 residues long. J was trimmed by 5 bases and V by 0 bases; bases with no gene match: 5. Germline V gene data show CDR1 as SGHRS and CDR2 as YFSETQ. The CDR3 reads CASSLAASGGTGELFF. The DNA of the CDR3 is TGCGCCAGCAGCTTGGCTGCCAGCGGGGGGACCGGGGAGCTGTTTTTT. The variable domain in full, completed from reference TRBV5-1 and TRBJ2-2, reads KAGVTQTPRYLIKTRGQQVTLSCSPISGHRSVSWYQQTPGQGLQFLFEYFSETQRNKGNFPGRFSGRQFSNSRSEMNVSTLELGDSALYLCASSLAASGGTGELFFGEGSRLTVL.

The chain links TRBV9 to TRBJ2-5, with D perhaps being TRBD1 or TRBD2 (5 bases each). The CDR3 length is 15 residues. The germline V gene has CDR1 SGDLS and CDR2 YYNGEE. Deletions cut 3 bases from V and 4 bases from J, with 16 bases between. CDR3 loop: CASSGTGTKAETQYF. The CDR3, as DNA: TGTGCCAGCAGCGGTACCGGGACCAAGGCAGAGACCCAGTACTTC.